This T cell receptor (beta chain) was recovered during a study of identical twins. CDR1 is SGHNT, CDR2 YYREEE, per germline (reference sequence). The CDR3 sequence is 16 residues long. V lost 0 bases and J 2 bases, leaving 13 bases between the germline ends. TCRdb passed the 5' RACE reads through MiXCR, listing each CDR3 protein once. The sample consists of about 280,000 distinct CDR3 sequences, 6.5% to 9.5% of them appearing once. The sample was also reused in another study, on yellow fever vaccine responses in identical twins.

Sequencing was carried out using memory (CD45RO+) T cells sorted from blood. The sequence was obtained from a woman under 30 in good health. The chain carries TRBV5-4 and TRBJ2-3; the D gene could be TRBD1 or TRBD2 (5 bases each). CDR3 sequence (DNA): TGTGCCAGCAGCTTGGCGAATCCGGGACCCACAGATACGCAGTATTTT. It translates to CASSLANPGPTDTQYF.